The 32 T cell receptor beta chains below come from one sample, sequenced in a study of T cell responses to AZD1222 COVID-19 vaccine. Data came from immunoSEQ multiplex PCR; TCRdb stores just in-frame clones and leaves some out. This table holds roughly 80,000 clones, about 93% found once. Source: peripheral blood, taken on day 0 of MenACWY control vaccination. Receptors originate from an adult in good health.

The rearrangement links TRBV13 to TRBJ1-1; no clear D gene. The CDR3 runs to 12 residues. CDR1 PRHDT and CDR2 FYEKMQ come from the germline V gene (reference sequence). V gave up 3 bases and J gave up 1 base, with 3 bases separating them. CDR3 sequence (DNA): TGTGCCAGCAGCTTGGAGAACACTGAAGCTTTCTTT. It codes for CASSLENTEAFF.

The genes are TRBV11-2 and TRBJ1-5; the D is unclear. CDR1 is SGHAT and CDR2 is FQNNGV in the germline V gene. Trimming pared 1 base from V and 9 bases from J, leaving 7 bases between. The CDR3 length is 12 residues. The CDR3 coding sequence is TGTGCCAGCAGCTTAGGAGGTGGGCCCCAGCATTTT. It codes for CASSLGGGPQHF. The entire variable domain, with the rest obtained from reference TRBV11-2 and TRBJ1-5, is as follows: EAGVAQSPRYKIIEKRQSVAFWCNPISGHATLYWYQQILGQGPKLLIQFQNNGVVDDSQLPKDRFSAERLKGVDSTLKIQPAKLEDSAVYLCASSLGGGPQHFGDGTRLSIL.

The CDR3 bases are TGTGCCAGCAGCTTCCTAGCGGGAGTGGGGTCCTACAATGAGCAGTTCTTC. Protein sequence: CASSFLAGVGSYNEQFF. This chain links TRBV5-6 with TRBJ2-1; 10 bases are shared with TRBD2. This CDR3 region has 17 residues. Trimming took 2 bases from V and 1 from J; bases not matched to a gene: 6. The germline gives CDR1 SGHDT, CDR2 YYEEEE.

The chain has TRBV18 and TRBJ1-3, with 9 bases that match TRBD1. CDR3 length equals 17 residues. J lost 4 bases, V lost 2 bases, and 9 bases had no gene match. Germline values: CDR1 KGHSH, CDR2 LQKENI. The CDR3 loop is CASSPSGQGLAGNTIYF. CDR3 in DNA: TGTGCCAGCTCACCATCCGGACAGGGGTTAGCCGGAAACACCATATATTTT. The full variable domain, completed using reference TRBV18 and TRBJ1-3, is NAGVMQNPRHLVRRRGQEARLRCSPMKGHSHVYWYRQLPEEGLKFMVYLQKENIIDESGMPKERFSAEFPKEGPSILRIQQVVRGDSAAYFCASSPSGQGLAGNTIYFGEGSWLTVV.

The gene calls are TRBV29-1 and TRBJ2-1; 9 bases align to TRBD2. The CDR3 sequence is 15 residues long. V lost 3 bases and J lost 7; bases outside the gene matches: 10. Germline V gene sequence: CDR1 SQVTM, CDR2 ANQGSEA. CDR3 loop: CSVELVAGAENEQFF. CDR3 DNA: TGCAGCGTTGAGTTGGTAGCGGGAGCGGAGAATGAGCAGTTCTTC.

The chain employs TRBV5-4 and TRBJ1-1; possible D gene TRBD1, 5 bases. The CDR3 is 16 residues long. The V end was cut by 0 bases, the J end by 7 bases, with 19 bases between. Per the germline V gene, CDR1 is SGHNT and CDR2 is YYREEE (reference sequence). CDR3 in DNA: TGTGCCAGCAGCTTGGCCCCGGGACCCGAGGGGAGTGAAGCTTTCTTT. Translation gives CASSLAPGPEGSEAFF. The full variable domain, completed using reference TRBV5-4 and TRBJ1-1, is ETGVTQSPTHLIKTRGQQVTLRCSSQSGHNTVSWYQQALGQGPQFIFQYYREEENGRGNFPPRFSGLQFPNYSSELNVNALELDDSALYLCASSLAPGPEGSEAFFGQGTRLTVV.

This sequence joins TRBV27 and TRBJ2-7, with D perhaps matching TRBD1 (6 bases). The CDR3 totals 12 residues. V lost 8 bases, J lost 7 bases, and 15 bases lay in between. Germline V gene data show CDR1 as MNHEY and CDR2 as SMNVEV (reference sequence). CDR3 sequence (DNA): TGTGCCAGCCATAACAGGGTAATAGAGCAGTACTTC. This translates into CASHNRVIEQYF.

This chain joins TRBV15 and TRBJ1-3; 8 nucleotides match TRBD1. From germline, CDR1 is LNHNV and CDR2 YYDKDF (reference sequence). V lost 1 base to trimming and J lost 0 bases; unmatched junction nucleotides: 5. CDR3 length equals 17 residues. The CDR3 loop is CATSRATGAFSGNTIYF. In DNA, the CDR3 is TGTGCCACCAGCAGAGCGACAGGGGCGTTCTCTGGAAACACCATATATTTT.

The V and J genes are TRBV19 and TRBJ1-1; D remains ambiguous. This CDR3 is built from 15 residues. Looked up from germline, CDR1 is LNHDA and CDR2 is SQIVND (reference sequence). V was trimmed by 10 bases and J by 4 bases, leaving 22 bases between them. The chain's CDR3 is CATSKYSSTGTEAFF. The CDR3 DNA is TGTGCCACCTCGAAGTATAGTTCGACGGGCACTGAAGCTTTCTTT. The entire variable domain, with the rest obtained from reference TRBV19 and TRBJ1-1, is as follows: DGGITQSPKYLFRKEGQNVTLSCEQNLNHDAMYWYRQDPGQGLRLIYYSQIVNDFQKGDIAEGYSVSREKKESFPLTVTSAQKNPTAFYLCATSKYSSTGTEAFFGQGTRLTVV.

In this sample, this clone turned up once. The V call is TRBV28, the J call TRBJ2-3, with D unclear. Germline V gene data show CDR1 as MDHEN and CDR2 as SYDVKM. V shed 8 bases and J shed 2 bases, with 14 bases lying between them. The CDR3 is made up of 14 amino acids. This CDR3 reads CASALGENTDTQYF. CDR3 sequence (DNA): TGTGCCAGCGCCTTGGGCGAAAACACAGATACGCAGTATTTT.

The rearrangement joins TRBV11-2 to TRBJ2-1, with D unclear. Germline CDR1 SGHAT, CDR2 FQNNGV. This CDR3 is 13 amino acids long. The V gene lost 5 bases and the J gene lost 7 bases, with 12 bases spanning the gap. The CDR3 region is CASSPTVENEQFF. CDR3 DNA: TGTGCCAGCAGCCCCACTGTAGAGAATGAGCAGTTCTTC.

The V gene is TRBV28, the J gene TRBJ2-3, with 9 nucleotides matching TRBD1. This CDR3 comprises 15 residues. Germline assignment: CDR1 MDHEN and CDR2 SYDVKM. The ends lost 2 bases at V and 2 bases at J; junction bases unmatched: 2. Written as DNA, the CDR3 is TGTGCCAGCAGTTTAAGGGACAGGGACACAGATACGCAGTATTTT. It yields the protein CASSLRDRDTDTQYF.

The genes are TRBV7-8 and TRBJ1-1; 10 bases are shared with TRBD1. After removal of 6 bases from V and 3 bases from J, the junction contained 10 bases not matched to a gene. CDR3 length equals 16 residues. The germline V gene has CDR1 SGHVS and CDR2 FQNEAQ. The DNA of the CDR3 is TGTGCCAGCAGGTCGGGACAGGGGCTACGGGACACTGAAGCTTTCTTT. Protein product: CASRSGQGLRDTEAFF.

The table lists this clone with a count of one. The chain couples TRBV12-3 or TRBV12-4 to TRBJ1-2, with TRBD1 as a possible D gene (5 bases). The germline V and J ends were trimmed by 7 bases and 7 bases, with 13 bases remaining between them. This CDR3 has 12 amino acids. DNA of the CDR3: TGTGCCAGCACCGCCGGGGGTGGTGGCTACACCTTC. Residues: CASTAGGGGYTF.

The rearrangement uses TRBV12-3 or TRBV12-4 and TRBJ1-2, with a weak D call TRBD1 (5 bases). There are 12 residues in the CDR3. V lost 5 bases, J lost 8 bases, and 12 bases lay in between. The CDR3 sequence is CASSAQGDGYTF. CDR3 DNA: TGTGCCAGCAGTGCTCAGGGAGACGGCTACACCTTC.

The chain is built from TRBV4-1 and TRBJ1-1; D may be TRBD1 (5 bases). V lost 1 base and J lost 4, with 13 bases in between. Germline CDR1 is MGHRA and CDR2 is YSYEKL. The CDR3 totals 15 residues. CDR3 protein: CASSQGGGMGTEAFF. CDR3 sequence (DNA): TGCGCCAGCAGCCAAGGCGGGGGTATGGGCACTGAAGCTTTCTTT.

The chain couples TRBV4-1 to TRBJ2-3; 11 bases align to TRBD2. The CDR3 consists of 17 residues. Trimming at V came to 2 bases and at J to 3 bases, leaving 7 bases not matched to a gene. The germline V gene has CDR1 MGHRA and CDR2 YSYEKL. CDR3 amino acids: CASSQPTSGRSTDTQYF. The CDR3 coding sequence is TGCGCCAGCAGCCAACCAACTAGCGGGAGAAGTACAGATACGCAGTATTTT.

The CDR3 nucleotides read TGTGCCAGCAGCACCGCCCGGGAACAAGAGACCCAGTACTTC. This sequence encodes CASSTAREQETQYF. The chain employs TRBV7-9 and TRBJ2-5; tentatively, D is TRBD2 (5 bases). Germline CDR1 reads SEHNR; CDR2 reads FQNEAQ (reference sequence). Trimming pared 5 bases from V and 2 bases from J, leaving 12 bases between. The CDR3 sequence is 14 residues long.

V and J are TRBV18 and TRBJ1-2; 8 positions match TRBD1. Germline V gives CDR1 KGHSH, CDR2 LQKENI. J lost 4 bases, V lost 3 bases, and 7 bases had no gene match. This CDR3 comprises 15 residues. CDR3 sequence: CASSPGTGSAYGYTF. Here the CDR3 DNA reads TGTGCCAGCTCACCTGGGACAGGAAGCGCCTATGGCTACACCTTC.

This clone was counted only a few times. The genes are TRBV6-5 and TRBJ1-1; D possibly corresponds to TRBD1 (5 bases). The germline V and J ends were trimmed by 7 bases and 4 bases, with 19 bases remaining between them. This CDR3 is built from 15 residues. Germline assignment: CDR1 MNHEY and CDR2 SVGAGI. The CDR3 spells CASNKEGSLGTEAFF. The DNA of the CDR3 is TGTGCCAGCAATAAGGAGGGGAGTTTGGGCACTGAAGCTTTCTTT.

The V call is TRBV28, the J call TRBJ2-7; 11 positions agree with TRBD2. Germline V gives CDR1 MDHEN, CDR2 SYDVKM. The CDR3 contains 14 residues. With V trimmed by 6 bases and J by 0 bases, 1 base remained unmatched. The chain's CDR3 is CASRGLADSYEQYF. CDR3 coding DNA: TGTGCCAGCAGGGGACTAGCGGACTCCTACGAGCAGTACTTC.

The rearrangement links TRBV4-1 to TRBJ1-1; 8 bases match TRBD1. Trimming cost V 0 bases and J 8 bases; bases outside gene matches: 8. This CDR3 has 15 amino acids. CDR1 is MGHRA, CDR2 YSYEKL, per germline. The CDR3 nucleotides read TGCGCCAGCAGCCAAGAGGCAGGGGGCGCTTTCGAAGCTTTCTTT. Encoded protein: CASSQEAGGAFEAFF.

V gene TRBV7-2 combines with J gene TRBJ2-7; the D gene is possibly TRBD2 (5 bases). Trimming cost V 2 bases and J 6 bases, with 17 bases left between them. CDR3 length: 15 residues. Germline V gene lookup returns CDR1 SGHTA and CDR2 FQGNSA. DNA for the CDR3: TGTGCCAGCAGCTTACGCGGACTTACAATACCCGAGCAGTACTTC. The encoded protein is CASSLRGLTIPEQYF.

This clone is large in the sample. The chain employs TRBV30 and TRBJ1-5; 7 bases are shared with TRBD1. Germline V lookup: CDR1 GTSNPN, CDR2 SVGIG (reference sequence). The CDR3 is made up of 14 amino acids. The V gene end was trimmed by 4 bases and the J gene end by 3 bases; junction bases not matched to a gene: 6. CDR3 in amino acids: CAWTLTGANQPQHF. Written as DNA, the CDR3 is TGTGCCTGGACCCTCACAGGGGCCAATCAGCCCCAGCATTTT. Filled out from reference TRBV30 and TRBJ1-5, the complete variable domain reads SQTIHQWPATLVQPVGSPLSLECTVEGTSNPNLYWYRQAAGRGLQLLFYSVGIGQISSEVPQNLSASRPQDRQFILSSKKLLLSDSGFYLCAWTLTGANQPQHFGDGTRLSIL.

The rearrangement uses TRBV9 and TRBJ2-1; 9 bases are a match to TRBD2. Per germline, CDR1 SGDLS and CDR2 YYNGEE. Trimming cost V 0 bases and J 9 bases; bases outside gene matches: 10. The CDR3 sequence is 16 residues long. The CDR3 is CASSVAAGGVQSEQFF. In DNA form, the CDR3 reads TGTGCCAGCAGCGTAGCCGCGGGAGGGGTTCAAAGTGAGCAGTTCTTC.

CDR3 sequence (DNA): TGTGCCAGCAGCTTAGCTGGGACAGGGCTATCTGAAGCTTTCTTT. It yields the protein CASSLAGTGLSEAFF. This chain connects TRBV7-2 to TRBJ1-1, with 9 bases aligning to TRBD1. CDR3 size: 15 residues. The V and J ends lost 0 bases and 6 bases, in that order; junction bases with no gene match: 5. Germline CDR1 and CDR2: SGHTA and FQGNSA.

This chain uses TRBV5-6 with TRBJ1-1; D perhaps matches TRBD1 (5 bases). Germline assignment: CDR1 SGHDT and CDR2 YYEEEE. Trimming pared 3 bases from V and 11 bases from J, leaving 17 bases between. This CDR3 comprises 13 residues. The CDR3 region is CASSWDAGRAAFF. In DNA form, the CDR3 reads TGTGCCAGCAGCTGGGACGCGGGAAGAGCGGCTTTCTTT.

The chain recombines TRBV7-3 with TRBJ2-1, with D possibly matching TRBD1 (6 bases). The V end was cut by 5 bases, the J end by 7 bases, with 9 bases between. The length of the CDR3 is 12 residues. CDR1 is SGHTA, CDR2 FQGTGA, per germline. In DNA, the CDR3 is TGTGCCAGCAGCCCACAGGGAAATGAGCAGTTCTTC. Protein product: CASSPQGNEQFF. The variable domain in full, completed from reference TRBV7-3 and TRBJ2-1, reads GAGVSQTPSNKVTEKGKYVELRCDPISGHTALYWYRQSLGQGPEFLIYFQGTGAADDSGLPNDRFFAVRPEGSVSTLKIQRTERGDSAVYLCASSPQGNEQFFGPGTRLTVL.

This clone was detected only once. V usage is TRBV5-1 and J usage is TRBJ2-2, with TRBD1 matching 8 bases. Germline CDR1 SGHRS, CDR2 YFSETQ. V lost 5 bases to trimming and J lost 4 bases; unmatched junction nucleotides: 10. There are 16 residues in the CDR3. The CDR3 bases are TGCGCCAGCAGTAATGTTTGGACAGGGCCCACCGGGGAGCTGTTTTTT. The encoded protein is CASSNVWTGPTGELFF. Supplemented by reference TRBV5-1 and TRBJ2-2, the full variable domain reads KAGVTQTPRYLIKTRGQQVTLSCSPISGHRSVSWYQQTPGQGLQFLFEYFSETQRNKGNFPGRFSGRQFSNSRSEMNVSTLELGDSALYLCASSNVWTGPTGELFFGEGSRLTVL.

The V gene is TRBV7-9, the J gene TRBJ1-1, with D unclear. Trimming took 3 bases from V and 7 from J, leaving 9 bases between them. In germline, CDR1 is SEHNR, CDR2 FQNEAQ (reference sequence). This CDR3 is 12 amino acids long. CDR3 in DNA: TGTGCCAGCAGCTTTGGCGCTTTTGAAGCTTTCTTT. The encoded protein is CASSFGAFEAFF. Based on the CDR3 plus reference TRBV7-9 and TRBJ1-1, the full variable domain is DTGVSQNPRHKITKRGQNVTFRCDPISEHNRLYWYRQTLGQGPEFLTYFQNEAQLEKSRLLSDRFSAERPKGSFSTLEIQRTEQGDSAMYLCASSFGAFEAFFGQGTRLTVV.

The CDR3 nucleotides read TGTGCCAGCAGTTTACTGGGGCAGGGGTCGGGTGAGCAGTTCTTC. Translating it yields CASSLLGQGSGEQFF. The chain employs TRBV27 and TRBJ2-1, with D possibly matching TRBD1 (6 bases). Trimming removed 2 bases at V and 9 bases at J, with 17 bases between. The CDR3 contains 15 residues. CDR1 is MNHEY and CDR2 is SMNVEV in the germline V gene (reference sequence).

This clone was seen a single time. The chain links TRBV2 to TRBJ2-5, with D perhaps TRBD2 (6 bases). Between the trimmed V and J ends, which lost 6 bases and 2 bases, there was a span of 13 bases. The CDR3 contains 14 residues. Looked up from germline, CDR1 is SNHLY and CDR2 is FYNNEI. The CDR3 sequence: CASRRNAGQETQYF. As DNA, the CDR3 is TGTGCCAGCAGAAGGAACGCGGGACAAGAGACCCAGTACTTC.